This section outlines one T cell receptor (beta chain) sequence together with its context. Its antigen remains unidentified. The library protocol tagged individual cDNA molecules with unique molecular identifiers. TCRdb re-called the 5' RACE reads with MiXCR, one entry per CDR3 protein. The table lists 65,000 to 95,000 distinct CDR3 sequences, 8.5% to 10% of them singletons. The sample originates from a study of early T cells in non-severe SARS-CoV-2 infection. From germline, CDR1 is KGHDR and CDR2 SFDVKD. Trimming removed 4 bases from V and 3 bases from J, with 11 bases in between. The CDR3 is 15 residues long. Broader study findings: The VDJdb matching leaned toward anti-spike CD8 responses and overlooked private and CD4 specificities.

Sequenced material: whole blood. The TCR originated in an adult who was a healthcare worker with PCR-confirmed SARS-CoV-2 infection or an uninfected control (not recorded which). The V gene is TRBV24-1, the J gene TRBJ2-2; D not resolved. The CDR3 DNA reads as TGTGCCACCAGTGACCCGATCTCGTACACCGGGGAGCTGTTTTTT. Protein product: CATSDPISYTGELFF.